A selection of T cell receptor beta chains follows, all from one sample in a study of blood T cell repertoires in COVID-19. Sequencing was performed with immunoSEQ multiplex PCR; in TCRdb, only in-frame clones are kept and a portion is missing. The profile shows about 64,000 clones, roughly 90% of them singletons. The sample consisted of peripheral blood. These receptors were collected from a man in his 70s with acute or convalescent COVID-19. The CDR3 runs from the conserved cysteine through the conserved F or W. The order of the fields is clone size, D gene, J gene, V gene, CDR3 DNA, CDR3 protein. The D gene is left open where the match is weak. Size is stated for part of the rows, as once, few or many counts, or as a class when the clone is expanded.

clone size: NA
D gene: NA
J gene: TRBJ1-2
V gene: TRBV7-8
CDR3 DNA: TGTGCCAGCAGCTTAGTAGAGGGTTTTAACTATGGCTACACCTTC
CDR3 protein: CASSLVEGFNYGYTF

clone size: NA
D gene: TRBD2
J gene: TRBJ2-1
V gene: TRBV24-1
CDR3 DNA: TGTGCCACCAGTCCTAGCGGGGGCCGCAGCTCCTACAATGAGCAGTTCTTC
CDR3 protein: CATSPSGGRSSYNEQFF

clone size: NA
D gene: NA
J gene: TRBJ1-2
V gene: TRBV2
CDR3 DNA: TGTGCCAGCAGTGTCGGGTCAGGGCCATTTTATGGCTACACCTTC
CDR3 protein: CASSVGSGPFYGYTF

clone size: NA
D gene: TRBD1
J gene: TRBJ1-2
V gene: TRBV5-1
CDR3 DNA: TGCGCCAGCAGACTGAACAGGGGGTATGGCTACACCTTC
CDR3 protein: CASRLNRGYGYTF

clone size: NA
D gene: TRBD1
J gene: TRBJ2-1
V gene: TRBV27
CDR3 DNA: TGTGCCAGCAGTTACCGGACAGGAAACAATGAGCAGTTCTTC
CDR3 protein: CASSYRTGNNEQFF

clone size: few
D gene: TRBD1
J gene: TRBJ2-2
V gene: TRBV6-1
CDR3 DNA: TGTGCCAGCAGTGAAGCTATTTACAGGGGGCGCCAAGGCGGGGAGCTGTTTTTT
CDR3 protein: CASSEAIYRGRQGGELFF

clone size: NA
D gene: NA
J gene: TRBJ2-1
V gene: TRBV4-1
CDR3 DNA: TGCGCCAGCAGCCAAGATCGGGGGGCGTACAATGAGCAGTTCTTC
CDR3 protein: CASSQDRGAYNEQFF

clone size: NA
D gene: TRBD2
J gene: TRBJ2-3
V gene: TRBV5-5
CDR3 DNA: TGTGCCAGCAGCTTGTTGGTCGGGGGGGCCCCGCCAGATACGCAGTATTTT
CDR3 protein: CASSLLVGGAPPDTQYF

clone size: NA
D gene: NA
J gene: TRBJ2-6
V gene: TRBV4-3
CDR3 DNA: TGCGCCAGCAGCCAAGATCAACACCGATCTGGGGCCAACGTCCTGACTTTC
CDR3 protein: CASSQDQHRSGANVLTF

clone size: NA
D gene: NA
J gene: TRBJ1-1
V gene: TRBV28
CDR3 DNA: TGTGCCAGCAGAACCGGGACATCGAACACTGAAGCTTTCTTT
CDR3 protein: CASRTGTSNTEAFF

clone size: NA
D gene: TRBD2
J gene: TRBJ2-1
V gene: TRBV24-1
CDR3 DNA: TGTGCCACCAGTGACCTAGCGGGGGGCCGCAATGAGCAGTTCTTC
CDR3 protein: CATSDLAGGRNEQFF

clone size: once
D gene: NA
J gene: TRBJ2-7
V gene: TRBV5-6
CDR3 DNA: TGTGCCAGCAGCTCTAGGCGGGCCCATACCCTCTACGAGCAGTACTTC
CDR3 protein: CASSSRRAHTLYEQYF

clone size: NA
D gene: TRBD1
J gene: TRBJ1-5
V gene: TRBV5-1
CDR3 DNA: TGCGCCAGCAGCTTGGACCCGACAGGGGCTCAGCCCCAGCATTTT
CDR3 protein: CASSLDPTGAQPQHF

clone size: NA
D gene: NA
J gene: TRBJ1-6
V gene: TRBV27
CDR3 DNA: TGTGCCAGCAGTTTGGGGCAGTGGATCAATTCACCCCTCCACTTT
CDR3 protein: CASSLGQWINSPLHF

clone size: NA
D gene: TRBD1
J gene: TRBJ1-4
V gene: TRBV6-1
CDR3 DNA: TGTGCCAGCAGTGAACTTTGGGACAGCAATGAAAAACTGTTTTTT
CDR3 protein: CASSELWDSNEKLFF

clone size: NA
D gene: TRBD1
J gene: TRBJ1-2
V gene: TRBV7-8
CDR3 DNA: TGTGCCAGCAGCAATCTCCCCGGGACAGACAACTATGGCTACACCTTC
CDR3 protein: CASSNLPGTDNYGYTF

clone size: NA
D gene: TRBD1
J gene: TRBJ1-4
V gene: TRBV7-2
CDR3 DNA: TGTGCCAGCAGCTTAGACAGGGGTGGGGAAAAACTGTTTTTT
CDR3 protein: CASSLDRGGEKLFF

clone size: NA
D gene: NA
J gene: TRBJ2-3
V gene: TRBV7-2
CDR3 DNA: TGTGCCAGCAGCTTAGCCCCGGGAGATACGCAGTATTTT
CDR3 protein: CASSLAPGDTQYF

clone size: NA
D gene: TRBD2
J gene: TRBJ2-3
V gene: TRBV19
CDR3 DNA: TGTGCCAGTAGGACTAGCGGGGGCCGCACAGATACGCAGTATTTT
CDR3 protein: CASRTSGGRTDTQYF

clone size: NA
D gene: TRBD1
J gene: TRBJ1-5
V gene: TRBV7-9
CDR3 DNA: TGTGCCAGCAGCTCGGGACAGGGGGTAAGAGGTCAGCCCCAGCATTTT
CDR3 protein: CASSSGQGVRGQPQHF

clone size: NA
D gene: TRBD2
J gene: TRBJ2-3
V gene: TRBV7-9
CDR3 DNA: TGTGCCAGCACCCGATCCGGGACTCCCGGGGGGGATACGCAGTATTTT
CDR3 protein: CASTRSGTPGGDTQYF

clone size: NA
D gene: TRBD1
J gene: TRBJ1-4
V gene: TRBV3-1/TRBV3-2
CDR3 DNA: TGTGCCAGCAGCCAAGCCTGGACAGGGACTAATGAAAAACTGTTTTTT
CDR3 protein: CASSQAWTGTNEKLFF

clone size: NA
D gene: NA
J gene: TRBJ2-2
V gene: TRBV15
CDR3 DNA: TGTGCCACCAGCAGAGCCAGGGCAAACACCGGGGAGCTGTTTTTT
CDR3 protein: CATSRARANTGELFF

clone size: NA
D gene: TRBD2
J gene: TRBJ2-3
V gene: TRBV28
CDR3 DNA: TGTGCCAGCAGTTTATGGACCGGCGGGGGGTATAGAGATACGCAGTATTTT
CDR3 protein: CASSLWTGGGYRDTQYF

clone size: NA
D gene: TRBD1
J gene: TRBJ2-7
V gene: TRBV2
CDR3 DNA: TGTGCCAGCAGTGAGTTCCACAGGGGGCGACCCTACGAGCAGTACTTC
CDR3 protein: CASSEFHRGRPYEQYF

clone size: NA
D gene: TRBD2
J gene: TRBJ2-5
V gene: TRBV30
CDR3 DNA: TGTGCCTGGAGTCCGGGACTAGGAGGCGAGACCCAGTACTTC
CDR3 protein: CAWSPGLGGETQYF

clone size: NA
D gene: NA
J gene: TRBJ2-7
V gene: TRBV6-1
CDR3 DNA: TGTGCCAGCAGTGAAGCGAGTGGTGGAGGGCCCTACGAGCAGTACTTC
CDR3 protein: CASSEASGGGPYEQYF

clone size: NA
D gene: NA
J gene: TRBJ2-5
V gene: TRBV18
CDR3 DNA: TGTGCCAGCTCACCGGGCGAGACCCAGTACTTC
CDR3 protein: CASSPGETQYF

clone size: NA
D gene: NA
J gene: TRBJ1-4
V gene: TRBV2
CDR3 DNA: TGTGCCAGCACCGGGATGGGGAGTGAAAAACTGTTTTTT
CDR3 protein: CASTGMGSEKLFF

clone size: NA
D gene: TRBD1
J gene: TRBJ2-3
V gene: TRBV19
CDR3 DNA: TGTGCCAGTAGTGGTGACAGGGGACTCACAGATACGCAGTATTTT
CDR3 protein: CASSGDRGLTDTQYF

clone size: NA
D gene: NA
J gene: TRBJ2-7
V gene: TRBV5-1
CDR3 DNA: TGCGCCAGCAGCAGGAGGACGGACGACGAGCAGTACTTC
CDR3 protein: CASSRRTDDEQYF

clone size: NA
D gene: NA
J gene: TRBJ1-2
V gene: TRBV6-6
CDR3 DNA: TGTGCCAGCAGGGCAATGACAGCTCCTAACTATGGCTACACCTTC
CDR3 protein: CASRAMTAPNYGYTF

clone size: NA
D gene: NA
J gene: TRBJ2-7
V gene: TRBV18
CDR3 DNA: TGTGCCAGCTCACCCCAAAGAGACGAGCAGTACTTC
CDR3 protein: CASSPQRDEQYF

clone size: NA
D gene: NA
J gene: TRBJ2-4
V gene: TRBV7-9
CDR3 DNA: TGTGCCAGCAGCTTACTAGCCAAAAACATTCAGTACTTC
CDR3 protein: CASSLLAKNIQYF

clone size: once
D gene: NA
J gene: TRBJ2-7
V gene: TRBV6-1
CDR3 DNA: TGTGCCAGCAGTGACAACACAGGGAGACGAACCTACGAGCAGTACTTC
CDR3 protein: CASSDNTGRRTYEQYF

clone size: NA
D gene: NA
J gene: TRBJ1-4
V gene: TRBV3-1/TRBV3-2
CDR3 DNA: TGTGCCAGCAGCCGCCATTACGGGGGTAATGAAAAACTGTTTTTT
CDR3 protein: CASSRHYGGNEKLFF

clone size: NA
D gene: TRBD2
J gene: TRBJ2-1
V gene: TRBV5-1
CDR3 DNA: TGCGCCAGCAGCTTGGCCGAAAAACTAGCGGGGGGCGAGCAGTTCTTC
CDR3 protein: CASSLAEKLAGGEQFF

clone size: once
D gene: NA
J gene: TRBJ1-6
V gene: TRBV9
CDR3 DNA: TGTGCCAGCGGGGAGGGCGTCTTAAATTCACCCCTCCACTTT
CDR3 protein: CASGEGVLNSPLHF

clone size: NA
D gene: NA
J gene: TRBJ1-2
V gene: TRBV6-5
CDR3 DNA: TGTGCCAGCAGTTACGACGGGACTCGTGGCTACACCTTC
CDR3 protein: CASSYDGTRGYTF

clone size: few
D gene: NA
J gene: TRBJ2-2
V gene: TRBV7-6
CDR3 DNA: TGTGCCAGCAGCTTACGTAGCGGCACGAACACCGGGGAGCTGTTTTTT
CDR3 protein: CASSLRSGTNTGELFF

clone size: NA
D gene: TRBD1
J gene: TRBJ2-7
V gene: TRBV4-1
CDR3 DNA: TGCGCCAGCAGCCAGTGGACAGGGTCCTACGAGCAGTACTTC
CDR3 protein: CASSQWTGSYEQYF

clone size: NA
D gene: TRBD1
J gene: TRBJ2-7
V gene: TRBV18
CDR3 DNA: TGTGCCAGCTCACCACAGACAGGGGGGTACGAGCAGTACTTC
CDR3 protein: CASSPQTGGYEQYF

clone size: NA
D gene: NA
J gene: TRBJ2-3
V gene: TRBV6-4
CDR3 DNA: TGTGCCAGCAGTGCTGAGGGTGGTACGCAGTATTTT
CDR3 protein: CASSAEGGTQYF

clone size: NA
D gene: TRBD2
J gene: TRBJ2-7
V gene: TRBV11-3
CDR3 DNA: TGTGCCAGCAGCTTTGAAGCGGGGACTTACGAGCAGTACTTC
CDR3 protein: CASSFEAGTYEQYF

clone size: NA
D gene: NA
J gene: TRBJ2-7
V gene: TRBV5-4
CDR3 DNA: TGTGCCACCGGGGATACCTCCTACGAGCAGTACTTC
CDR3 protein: CATGDTSYEQYF

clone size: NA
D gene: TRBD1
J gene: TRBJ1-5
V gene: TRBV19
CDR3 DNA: TGTGCCAGTAGTATCACAGGGGCCTATTATAGCAATCAGCCCCAGCATTTT
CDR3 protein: CASSITGAYYSNQPQHF

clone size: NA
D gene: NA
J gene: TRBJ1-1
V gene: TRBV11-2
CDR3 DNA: TGTGCCAGCAGCCGGGACACGAACACTGAAGCTTTCTTT
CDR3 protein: CASSRDTNTEAFF

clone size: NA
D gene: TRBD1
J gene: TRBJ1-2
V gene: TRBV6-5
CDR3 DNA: TGTGCCAGCAATACAGGGGGCGATGGCTACACCTTC
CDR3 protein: CASNTGGDGYTF

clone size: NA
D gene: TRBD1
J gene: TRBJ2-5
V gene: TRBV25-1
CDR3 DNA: TGTGCCAGCACCCCCGACAGGGGCCAAGAGACCCAGTACTTC
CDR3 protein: CASTPDRGQETQYF

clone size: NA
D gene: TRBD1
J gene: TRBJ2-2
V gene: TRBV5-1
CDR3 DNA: TGCGCCAGCAGCCCCGGAGACTTACAGGGGACCGGGGAGCTGTTTTTT
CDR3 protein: CASSPGDLQGTGELFF

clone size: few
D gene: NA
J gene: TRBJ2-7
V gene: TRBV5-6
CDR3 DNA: TGTGCCAGCAGCCTGACACCGATGAGCTCCTACGAGCAGTACTTC
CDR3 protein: CASSLTPMSSYEQYF

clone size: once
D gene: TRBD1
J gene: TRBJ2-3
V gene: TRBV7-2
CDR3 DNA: TGTGCCAGCAGCCAAGGGACAGGGGCTGTGAGTACGCAGTATTTT
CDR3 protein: CASSQGTGAVSTQYF

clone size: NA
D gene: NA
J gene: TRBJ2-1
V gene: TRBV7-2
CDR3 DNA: TGTGCCAGCAGCTTAGCCGGGCGGGGAACCAATGAGCAGTTCTTC
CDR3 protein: CASSLAGRGTNEQFF

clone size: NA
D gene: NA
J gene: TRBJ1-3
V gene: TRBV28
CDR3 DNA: TGTGCCAGCAGTTTACGCCGCAGGGTTGGAAACACCATATATTTT
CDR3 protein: CASSLRRRVGNTIYF

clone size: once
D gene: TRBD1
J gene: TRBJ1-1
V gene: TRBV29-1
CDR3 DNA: TGCAGCGTCTGGGACAGTGGGCGCACTGAAGCTTTCTTT
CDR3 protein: CSVWDSGRTEAFF